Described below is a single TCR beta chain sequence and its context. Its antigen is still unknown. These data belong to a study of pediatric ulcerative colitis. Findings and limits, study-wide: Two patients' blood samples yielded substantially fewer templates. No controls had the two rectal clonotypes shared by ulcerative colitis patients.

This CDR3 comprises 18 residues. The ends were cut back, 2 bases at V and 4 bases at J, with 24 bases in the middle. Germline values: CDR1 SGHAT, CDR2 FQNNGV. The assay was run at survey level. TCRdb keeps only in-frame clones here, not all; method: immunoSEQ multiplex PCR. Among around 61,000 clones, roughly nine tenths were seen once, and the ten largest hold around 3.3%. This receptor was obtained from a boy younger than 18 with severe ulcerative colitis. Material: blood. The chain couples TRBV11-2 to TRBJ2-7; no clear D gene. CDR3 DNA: TGTGCCAGCAGCTTAAGGGTACCAACCGAAGAGTTACCATACGAGCAGTACTTC. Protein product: CASSLRVPTEELPYEQYF.